This paragraph reports one TCR beta chain. CDR1 and CDR2 (germline): SNHLY, FYNNEI. Trimming removed 6 bases from V and 7 bases from J, with 12 bases in between. The CDR3 consists of 12 residues. Sequenced by immunoSEQ multiplex PCR; TCRdb stores in-frame clones only, minus some. The sample yields 300,000 to 400,000 clones, roughly 90% seen once. The data originate from a study of blood T cell repertoires in COVID-19. Study-wide background: COVID-19 samples from acute and convalescent phases originated in the United States, Italy and Spain.

Seattle enrolled patients during active infection and tracked them longitudinally. The receptor comes from a woman aged 25 to 39 with COVID-19, enrolled during active disease. Material for sequencing was peripheral blood. This sequence joins TRBV2 and TRBJ1-1; TRBD1 might be the D (5 bases). CDR3: CASRLDRSEAFF. In DNA, the CDR3 is TGTGCCAGCAGACTCGACAGAAGTGAAGCTTTCTTT.